These T cell receptor beta chains were read from a single sample in a study of blood T cells in healthy people across ages. TCRdb reprocessed the 5' RACE reads via MiXCR and lists one record per CDR3 protein. The sample gives around 500,000 distinct CDR3 sequences, about 28% of which show up once; about 3.9% is in the top ten. The same sample was also used in a study of T cells of mothers and their children.

What was sequenced was blood. The receptor set was obtained from a boy between 2 and 10 years old in good health. Each CDR3 is given with its conserved first and last residue. Clone size is not always given. Where it is, it says once, few, many or a class for expanded clones.

size,V,J,CDR3
.,TRBV19,.,CASSMEGLAATYEQYF
.,TRBV15,TRBJ2-1,CATSRDRFYNEQLF
.,TRBV5-1,TRBJ2-5,CASSLRLAGQETQYF
many,TRBV28,TRBJ2-3,CASSGTRGADTQYF
many,TRBV5-5,TRBJ2-6,CASSIGQGPSGANVLTF
few,TRBV7-4,TRBJ2-7,CASSFTAYEQYF
.,TRBV7-9,TRBJ2-1,CASFNLTGGPNNEQFF
few,TRBV29-1,TRBJ1-1,CSVGYQRGTENTEAFF
.,TRBV9,TRBJ1-2,CASSLSPGAGGYTF
.,TRBV7-8,TRBJ2-7,CASSFLDRDYEQYF
few,TRBV7-9,TRBJ2-3,CASSLGGGREEDTDTQYF
.,TRBV14,TRBJ2-1,CASSRPFRDPYNEQFF
few,TRBV18,TRBJ1-1,CASSPQRGARTEAFF
.,TRBV7-9,TRBJ1-1,CASSFGTLPNTEAFF
many,TRBV5-6,TRBJ2-1,CASSPGLAAYNEQFF
.,TRBV3-1,TRBJ2-5,CASSLRSIQETQYF
.,TRBV20-1,TRBJ2-7,CSASEQGIWTYEQYF
few,TRBV7-2,TRBJ1-1,CASSEESNTEAFF
many,TRBV3-1,TRBJ2-2,CASSQDGGTTTGELFF
.,TRBV13,TRBJ2-7,CASSEGTGPTMQYF
few,TRBV12-3/TRBV12-4,TRBJ1-4,CASSLVLGGGEKLFF
few,TRBV7-9,TRBJ2-5,CASSLTLKETQYF
.,TRBV6-6,TRBJ1-2,CASTRTGANGYTF
.,TRBV19,TRBJ2-7,CASSTGPHRETSDEQYF
.,TRBV20-1,TRBJ1-6,CSARPQGTISPLHF
.,TRBV5-1,TRBJ2-3,CASSLLGTGDTDTQYF
few,TRBV7-6,TRBJ1-1,CASSLDSTHTEAFF
.,TRBV21-1,TRBJ2-7,CASQQQGNSYEQYF
.,TRBV10-3,TRBJ1-2,CATMIRDRDGYTF
.,TRBV10-2,TRBJ1-2,CASSDGSNYGYTF
few,TRBV29-1,TRBJ2-7,CSASGQGPYEQYF
.,TRBV6-5,TRBJ2-7,CASSYYPDGSYEQYF
few,TRBV10-3,TRBJ1-2,CAISESTGRHTF
.,TRBV5-5,TRBJ2-7,CASRIRFSPTYEQYF
few,TRBV27,TRBJ2-1,CASSFSDDNEQFF
few,TRBV7-9,TRBJ1-2,CASSLSLNPHGYTF
.,TRBV12-5,TRBJ2-3,CASGLGGGDTQYF
.,TRBV4-1,TRBJ1-1,CASSQEPENTEAFF
.,TRBV28,TRBJ2-3,CASSNSGTFGLADLSTDTQYF
.,TRBV12-3/TRBV12-4,TRBJ2-3,CASSLTSGGATDTRYF
few,TRBV4-2,TRBJ1-2,CASSQDHQQPYYTF
.,TRBV20-1,TRBJ1-1,CSAGKGGGTEAFF
few,TRBV5-1,.,CASSFLAGAWNEQFF
many,TRBV4-1,TRBJ2-3,CASSQALAGSTDTQYF
few,TRBV2,TRBJ1-6,CASSSGQGTSPLHF
few,TRBV10-3,TRBJ1-4,CAARRGLLEKLFF
few,TRBV14,TRBJ2-7,CASSQDIGGQVDYEQYF
few,TRBV7-9,TRBJ1-1,CASSYDRSTEAFF
.,TRBV7-2,TRBJ1-2,CASARKEGKGYTF
few,TRBV20-1,TRBJ2-5,CSAPGTSGDQETQYF
.,TRBV15,TRBJ2-7,CATSRGTGRSYEQYF
.,TRBV5-5,TRBJ1-2,CASSPGGSSYGYTF
few,TRBV7-9,TRBJ2-3,CASSLGPGSTDTQYF
few,TRBV6-5,TRBJ2-7,CASSYSKGGIQRGYEQYF